The clone carrying this T cell receptor beta chain was counted once. Study processing details: Cell counts per sample came from amplifying reference gene primers. Sequencing was performed with immunoSEQ multiplex PCR; in TCRdb, only in-frame clones are kept and a portion is missing. That table gives V, J and clone size, and the DNA gave D and trimming. The sample holds some 530,000 clones, approximately 91% seen once. Clinical history as reported by participants underpinned cohort assignment. The data belong to a study of blood T cell repertoires in COVID-19. Study details: Some COVID-19 samples were acute and others convalescent; all came from the United States, Italy and Spain. Sample material is recorded as cDNA or gDNA derived from T cells, B-cell-depleted T cells, or PBMCs.

The source is a woman aged 55-69 years who had recovered from COVID-19. Sequenced material: PBMCs or T cells enriched from blood (not recorded which).

The DNA for the CDR3 is TGTGCCAGCAGCATACAGGGGGCGATTTCCTATGGCTACACCTTC. Amino acid sequence: CASSIQGAISYGYTF. This chain uses TRBV7-2 with TRBJ1-2; 9 bases fit TRBD1. CDR1 is SGHTA, CDR2 FQGNSA, per germline. The CDR3 spans 15 residues. J gave up 4 bases and V 5 bases, and 8 bases lay outside the gene matches.